Presented here are 25 T cell receptor beta chains from one specimen sequenced in a study of immune evolution from preneoplasia to lung adenocarcinoma. Only in-frame clones appear in the TCRdb table, and some are missing; sequencing was by immunoSEQ multiplex PCR. This table holds 4,000 or so clones, 82% found once. The sequenced sample was FFPE invasive lung adenocarcinoma tissue. Receptor source: a person between 65 and 79 years old with invasive lung adenocarcinoma.

V usage is TRBV7-9 and J usage is TRBJ1-2; 7 nucleotides align to TRBD1. Germline CDR1 SEHNR, CDR2 FQNEAQ (reference sequence). V lost 5 bases and J lost 4; bases outside the gene matches: 7. This CDR3 is built from 14 residues. The chain's CDR3 is CASSPRGNLYGYTF. The CDR3, as DNA: TGTGCCAGCAGCCCCAGGGGGAACCTCTATGGCTACACCTTC.

This chain connects TRBV7-9 to TRBJ1-4; 8 bases fit TRBD1. Germline loops: CDR1 SEHNR, CDR2 FQNEAQ (reference sequence). The V gene end was trimmed by 5 bases and the J gene end by 8 bases; junction bases not matched to a gene: 10. CDR3 length equals 15 residues. CDR3 nucleotides: TGTGCCAGCAGCCCCGGGACAGGAATCGACGAAAAACTGTTTTTT. It codes for CASSPGTGIDEKLFF.

The rearrangement uses TRBV9 and TRBJ2-7, with 8 nucleotides matching TRBD1. This CDR3 has 14 residues. The germline V gene has CDR1 SGDLS and CDR2 YYNGEE. V lost 4 bases, J lost 3 bases, and 6 bases stayed unmatched. The CDR3 DNA reads TGTGCCAGCAGCCCCGGACAGGGTAACTACGAGCAGTACTTC. Its translation is CASSPGQGNYEQYF.

This chain joins TRBV10-1 and TRBJ2-1; TRBD2 matches 7 bases. The length of the CDR3 is 16 residues. CDR1 is WNHNN and CDR2 is SYGVQD in the germline V gene (reference sequence). V lost 2 bases, J lost 8 bases, and 12 bases stayed unmatched. Here the CDR3 DNA reads TGCGCCAGCAGTGAGGGGGACTATTCCCTATTGGATGAGCAGTTCTTC. Protein sequence: CASSEGDYSLLDEQFF.

This chain connects TRBV29-1 to TRBJ2-2; 11 nucleotides line up with TRBD1. Germline V gives CDR1 SQVTM, CDR2 ANQGSEA. This CDR3 comprises 16 residues. After removal of 4 bases from V and 0 bases from J, the junction contained 4 bases not matched to a gene. CDR3 DNA sequence: TGCAGCGTTGGAAGGGGACAGGGGGCGAACACCGGGGAGCTGTTTTTT. It translates to CSVGRGQGANTGELFF.

The chain recombines TRBV6-1 with TRBJ2-3; weak D call: TRBD1 (6 bases). Germline loops: CDR1 MNHNS, CDR2 SASEGT. The CDR3 totals 13 residues. V lost 4 bases, J lost 7 bases, and 12 bases lay in between. CDR3 protein: CASSGTGTNTQYF. The CDR3 DNA follows: TGTGCCAGCAGTGGCACCGGGACAAATACGCAGTATTTT.

The chain couples TRBV5-1 to TRBJ2-1; D unresolved. The CDR3 is made up of 11 amino acids. The V end lost 2 bases, the J end lost 3 bases, and 0 bases lay between the germline ends. Germline CDR1 and CDR2: SGHRS and YFSETQ. CDR3 in amino acids: CASSFYNEQFF. The CDR3, as DNA: TGCGCCAGCAGCTTCTACAATGAGCAGTTCTTC.

This clone has just one count. Germline is not matched at one junction end, which may reflect a read error. The chain couples TRBV7-7 to TRBJ2-2, with 8 bases that match TRBD1. Germline CDR1 is SSHAT and CDR2 is FNYEAQ (reference sequence). The CDR3 covers 16 residues. The CDR3 sequence is CASSLGQGADTGELFF. The CDR3 bases are TGTGCTAGCAGCTTAGGGCAGGGGGCGGACACCGGGGAGCTGTTTTTT.

This clone was seen a single time. The genes are TRBV28 and TRBJ2-7; D is perhaps TRBD1 (6 bases). The germline CDR1 and CDR2 sequences are MDHEN and SYDVKM. V was clipped by 8 bases and J by 0 bases, with 14 bases between them. The CDR3 extends over 14 amino acids. This CDR3 is CASRRQATSYEQYF. CDR3 DNA: TGTGCCAGCCGACGACAGGCTACCTCCTACGAGCAGTACTTC. Full variable domain (outside the CDR3, taken from reference TRBV28 and TRBJ2-7): DVKVTQSSRYLVKRTGEKVFLECVQDMDHENMFWYRQDPGLGLRLIYFSYDVKMKEKGDIPEGYSVSREKKERFSLILESASTNQTSMYLCASRRQATSYEQYFGPGTRLTVT.

This chain joins TRBV28 and TRBJ2-3, with TRBD2 as a possible D gene (6 bases). The germline V gene has CDR1 MDHEN and CDR2 SYDVKM. The CDR3 runs to 17 residues. Trimming pared 7 bases from V and 4 bases from J, leaving 24 bases between. The CDR3 nucleotides are TGTGCCAGCACTAGCGCAACCCCACTTGATGGAGCAGATACGCAGTATTTT. It specifies CASTSATPLDGADTQYF.

The chain is built from TRBV7-9 and TRBJ2-1; 9 bases fit TRBD1. Per germline, CDR1 SEHNR and CDR2 FQNEAQ (reference sequence). V lost 6 bases, J lost 7 bases, and 7 bases stayed unmatched. The CDR3 is 14 residues long. The CDR3 reads CASRSGQGRNEQFF. CDR3 DNA sequence: TGTGCCAGCAGGTCCGGACAGGGGAGGAATGAGCAGTTCTTC.

V is TRBV10-3 and J is TRBJ1-1; no clear D. The CDR3 is made up of 12 amino acids. With 2 bases removed from V and 3 bases from J, the gap between germline ends came to 4 bases. Germline V gene lookup returns CDR1 ENHRY and CDR2 SYGVKD. The CDR3 here is CAISERDTEAFF. CDR3 sequence (DNA): TGTGCCATCAGTGAGCGGGACACTGAAGCTTTCTTT.

In this sample, this clone turned up once. This chain joins TRBV5-1 and TRBJ2-7; tentatively, D is TRBD2 (6 bases). Deletions cut 4 bases from V and 0 bases from J, with 14 bases between. Germline CDR1 and CDR2: SGHRS and YFSETQ. This CDR3 is 15 amino acids long. Here the CDR3 reads CASSLSGTLSYEQYF. The CDR3 nucleotides are TGCGCCAGCAGCCTCTCCGGGACTCTCTCCTACGAGCAGTACTTC. Looking up the rest from reference TRBV5-1 and TRBJ2-7 gives the full variable domain: KAGVTQTPRYLIKTRGQQVTLSCSPISGHRSVSWYQQTPGQGLQFLFEYFSETQRNKGNFPGRFSGRQFSNSRSEMNVSTLELGDSALYLCASSLSGTLSYEQYFGPGTRLTVT.

The chain has TRBV28 and TRBJ1-1; possible D gene TRBD1, 5 bases. Per germline, CDR1 MDHEN and CDR2 SYDVKM. This CDR3 spans 16 amino acids. The V end was cut by 0 bases, the J end by 6 bases, with 17 bases between. CDR3 residues: CASSLWGTVENAEAFF. The CDR3 region has the DNA TGTGCCAGCAGTTTATGGGGGACGGTGGAAAATGCTGAAGCTTTCTTT.

The CDR3 DNA reads as TGTGCCATCAGAGACAGGGGGCAACATGGCTACACCTTC. Encoded protein: CAIRDRGQHGYTF. The chain is built from TRBV10-3 and TRBJ1-2, with 10 bases fitting TRBD1. The CDR3 is made up of 13 amino acids. The trim removed 6 bases at V and 6 bases at J, leaving 4 bases unmatched. The V gene's germline CDR1 is ENHRY and CDR2 SYGVKD.

The CDR3 DNA reads TGTGCCAGCAGCATAAACAGGGCAGATACGCAGTATTTT. Its translation: CASSINRADTQYF. This sequence joins TRBV9 and TRBJ2-3, with D perhaps TRBD1 (6 bases). The CDR3 has 13 amino acids. Looked up from germline, CDR1 is SGDLS and CDR2 is YYNGEE. Deletions cut 4 bases from V and 4 bases from J, with 10 bases between.

CDR3 nucleotide sequence: TGCAGCGTTGAAGATATTGTTGGGGGTAATGGCTACACCTTC. Protein: CSVEDIVGGNGYTF. This chain joins TRBV29-1 and TRBJ1-2; D possibly corresponds to TRBD1 (5 bases). The V end lost 0 bases, the J end lost 6 bases, and 14 bases lay between the germline ends. CDR1 and CDR2 from the germline V gene are SQVTM and ANQGSEA. This CDR3 is built from 14 residues.

This clone was counted only a few times. The chain couples TRBV7-3 to TRBJ2-2; D is tentatively TRBD1 or TRBD2 (7 bases each). With 0 bases removed from V and 6 bases from J, the gap between germline ends came to 11 bases. The germline gives CDR1 SGHTA, CDR2 FQGTGA. The CDR3 has 15 amino acids. CDR3 in amino acids: CASSLTQGGSGELFF. CDR3 DNA: TGTGCCAGCAGCTTAACCCAGGGGGGGTCCGGGGAGCTGTTTTTT.

This clone was counted a few times. This rearrangement joins TRBV4-1 to TRBJ1-1; no firm D call. The germline V and J ends were trimmed by 0 bases and 5 bases, with 13 bases remaining between them. The germline CDR1 and CDR2 sequences are MGHRA and YSYEKL. The CDR3 consists of 15 residues. CDR3 in DNA: TGCGCCAGCAGCCAAGATCGGCCGGGGAGGACTGAAGCTTTCTTT. Protein product: CASSQDRPGRTEAFF.

The chain links TRBV5-1 to TRBJ1-4; TRBD1 matches at 9 bases. The germline CDR1 and CDR2 sequences are SGHRS and YFSETQ. There are 14 residues in the CDR3. Trimming cost V 4 bases and J 8 bases; bases outside gene matches: 6. The CDR3 DNA is TGCGCCAGCAGCCCCCGACAGGGGGGGGAAAAACTGTTTTTT. Translating gives CASSPRQGGEKLFF. Filled out from reference TRBV5-1 and TRBJ1-4, the complete variable domain reads KAGVTQTPRYLIKTRGQQVTLSCSPISGHRSVSWYQQTPGQGLQFLFEYFSETQRNKGNFPGRFSGRQFSNSRSEMNVSTLELGDSALYLCASSPRQGGEKLFFGSGTQLSVL.

This clone was seen more than once but under ten times. This CDR3 is CASSLEASGYGYTF. The CDR3 region has the DNA TGCGCCAGCAGCTTGGAGGCCAGTGGCTATGGCTACACCTTC. V and J are TRBV5-1 and TRBJ1-2; D is unresolved. CDR3 length: 14 residues. Germline V gene data show CDR1 as SGHRS and CDR2 as YFSETQ. Trimming pared 0 bases from V and 4 bases from J, leaving 10 bases between. Together with reference TRBV5-1 and TRBJ1-2, the CDR3 gives the full variable domain: KAGVTQTPRYLIKTRGQQVTLSCSPISGHRSVSWYQQTPGQGLQFLFEYFSETQRNKGNFPGRFSGRQFSNSRSEMNVSTLELGDSALYLCASSLEASGYGYTFGSGTRLTVV.

The genes are TRBV7-9 and TRBJ1-2; 9 nucleotides line up with TRBD1. Germline V gene sequence: CDR1 SEHNR, CDR2 FQNEAQ (reference sequence). After removal of 3 bases from V and 6 bases from J, the junction contained 8 bases not matched to a gene. The CDR3 is made up of 15 amino acids. The CDR3 region has the DNA TGTGCCAGCAGCTTCTCAGGGGGACAGGGCGATGGCTACACCTTC. Translated, it gives CASSFSGGQGDGYTF.

The chain links TRBV5-1 to TRBJ2-5; TRBD1 might be the D (5 bases). The CDR3 runs to 16 residues. Germline assignment: CDR1 SGHRS and CDR2 YFSETQ. The V end was cut by 1 base, the J end by 1 base, with 14 bases between. This CDR3 reads CASSLPAGIIQETQYF. CDR3 nucleotides: TGCGCCAGCAGCTTGCCGGCAGGGATAATCCAAGAGACCCAGTACTTC.

V gene TRBV6-1 combines with J gene TRBJ2-7; D not certain. Germline V lookup: CDR1 MNHNS, CDR2 SASEGT. The CDR3 is 13 amino acids. Trimming cost V 4 bases and J 3 bases, with 10 bases left between them. CDR3 sequence reads: CASSVGQFYEQYF. CDR3 bases: TGTGCCAGCAGTGTAGGGCAGTTCTACGAGCAGTACTTC.

The V and J genes are TRBV7-3 and TRBJ2-6; 9 nucleotides match TRBD1. From germline, CDR1 is SGHTA and CDR2 FQGTGA. With V trimmed by 2 bases and J by 2 bases, 4 bases remained unmatched. This CDR3 is 17 amino acids long. CDR3 residues: CASSLGTGYAGANVLTF. CDR3 bases: TGTGCCAGCAGCTTAGGGACAGGGTATGCTGGGGCCAACGTCCTGACTTTC.